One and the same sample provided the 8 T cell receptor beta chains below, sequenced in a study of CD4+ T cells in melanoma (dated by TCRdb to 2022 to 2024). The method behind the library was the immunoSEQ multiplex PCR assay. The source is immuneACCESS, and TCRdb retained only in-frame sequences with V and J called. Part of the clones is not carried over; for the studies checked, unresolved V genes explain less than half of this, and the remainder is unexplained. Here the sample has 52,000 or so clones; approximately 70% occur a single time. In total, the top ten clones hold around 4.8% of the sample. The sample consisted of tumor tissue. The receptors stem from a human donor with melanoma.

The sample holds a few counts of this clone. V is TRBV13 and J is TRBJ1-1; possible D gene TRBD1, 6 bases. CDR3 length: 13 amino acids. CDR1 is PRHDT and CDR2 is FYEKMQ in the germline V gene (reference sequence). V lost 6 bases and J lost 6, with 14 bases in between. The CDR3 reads CASRQTGYPEAFF. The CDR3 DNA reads TGTGCCAGCAGACAAACAGGGTACCCTGAAGCTTTCTTT.

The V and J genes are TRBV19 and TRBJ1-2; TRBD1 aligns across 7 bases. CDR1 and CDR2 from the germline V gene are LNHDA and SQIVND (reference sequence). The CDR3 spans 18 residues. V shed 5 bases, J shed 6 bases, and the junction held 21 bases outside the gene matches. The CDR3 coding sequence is TGTGCCAGTAGTCCCGCGGGGAGGGGGCGCATGGGGCTGGATGGCTACACCTTC. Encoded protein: CASSPAGRGRMGLDGYTF.

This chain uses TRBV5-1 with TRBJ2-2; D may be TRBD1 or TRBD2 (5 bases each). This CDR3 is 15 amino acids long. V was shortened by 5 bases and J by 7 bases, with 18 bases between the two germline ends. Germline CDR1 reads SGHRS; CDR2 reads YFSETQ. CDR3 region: CASRAGGTKNGELFF. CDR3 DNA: TGCGCCAGCAGGGCTGGTGGGACGAAGAACGGGGAGCTGTTTTTT.

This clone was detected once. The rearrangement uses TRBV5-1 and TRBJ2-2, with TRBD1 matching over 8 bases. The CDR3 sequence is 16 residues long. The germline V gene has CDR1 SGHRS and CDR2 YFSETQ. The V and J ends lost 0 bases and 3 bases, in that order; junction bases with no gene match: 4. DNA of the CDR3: TGCGCCAGCAGCTTGGGGTCAGGGGGCTACACCGGGGAGCTGTTTTTT. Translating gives CASSLGSGGYTGELFF.

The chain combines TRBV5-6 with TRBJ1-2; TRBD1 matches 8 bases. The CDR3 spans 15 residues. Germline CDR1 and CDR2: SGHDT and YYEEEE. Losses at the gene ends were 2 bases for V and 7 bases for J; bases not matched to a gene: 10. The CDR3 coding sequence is TGTGCCAGCAGCTTCTCAGGACAGGGAGGGATTGGCTACACCTTC. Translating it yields CASSFSGQGGIGYTF.

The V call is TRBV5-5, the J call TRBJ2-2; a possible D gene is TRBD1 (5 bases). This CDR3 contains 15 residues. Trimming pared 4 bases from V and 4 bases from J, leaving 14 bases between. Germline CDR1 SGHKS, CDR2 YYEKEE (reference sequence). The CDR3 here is CASSPQGVLTGELFF. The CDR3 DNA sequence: TGTGCCAGCAGCCCCCAGGGCGTACTCACCGGGGAGCTGTTTTTT.

CDR3 residues: CASSVMGQLNNSPLHF. The CDR3 DNA reads as TGTGCCAGCAGTGTTATGGGACAGCTTAATAATTCACCCCTCCACTTT. V and J are TRBV6-1 and TRBJ1-6; 7 nucleotides match TRBD1. Germline CDR1 is MNHNS and CDR2 is SASEGT. Trimming removed 4 bases from V and 5 bases from J; junction bases left unmatched: 8. The CDR3 is 16 amino acids.

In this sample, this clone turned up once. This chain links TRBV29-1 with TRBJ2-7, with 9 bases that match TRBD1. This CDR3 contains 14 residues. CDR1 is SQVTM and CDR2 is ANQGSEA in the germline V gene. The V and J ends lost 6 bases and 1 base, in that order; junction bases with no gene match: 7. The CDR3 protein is CSVTGTGLSYEQYF. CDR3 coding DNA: TGCAGCGTGACCGGGACAGGGTTGTCCTACGAGCAGTACTTC.